The 23 T cell receptor beta chains below all came from one sample that was sequenced in a study of PD-1 blockade in classical Hodgkin lymphoma. Method: immunoSEQ multiplex PCR; TCRdb's copy keeps in-frame clones and lacks some. The profile covers approximately 150,000 clones, with under 85% appearing a single time and roughly 10% taken by the ten largest. With no exception, relapse followed autologous stem cell transplantation in all patients, and brentuximab vedotin exposure varied. The sample here was peripheral blood mononuclear cells (PBMCs), taken before the second cycle of nivolumab. The receptors shown here come from a human donor with classical Hodgkin lymphoma.

The gene calls are TRBV7-9 and TRBJ2-7; a weak D match, TRBD2 (5 bases). The ends were cut back, 3 bases at V and 0 bases at J, with 15 bases in the middle. The germline V gene has CDR1 SEHNR and CDR2 FQNEAQ (reference sequence). The CDR3 runs 16 residues. This chain's CDR3 is CASSLGERVGSYEQYF. CDR3 sequence (DNA): TGTGCCAGCAGCTTGGGTGAGAGGGTGGGCTCCTACGAGCAGTACTTC. Together with reference TRBV7-9 and TRBJ2-7, the CDR3 gives the full variable domain: DTGVSQNPRHKITKRGQNVTFRCDPISEHNRLYWYRQTLGQGPEFLTYFQNEAQLEKSRLLSDRFSAERPKGSFSTLEIQRTEQGDSAMYLCASSLGERVGSYEQYFGPGTRLTVT.

The chain recombines TRBV7-6 with TRBJ2-7; 11 bases are a match to TRBD2. CDR1 and CDR2 (germline): SGHVS, FNYEAQ. After removal of 2 bases from V and 3 bases from J, the junction contained 9 bases not matched to a gene. CDR3 length equals 17 residues. The CDR3 protein is CASSLTGTSGSYYEQYF. The DNA for the CDR3 is TGTGCCAGCAGCTTAACGGGGACTAGCGGTTCCTACTACGAGCAGTACTTC.

This rearrangement joins TRBV19 to TRBJ1-4, with TRBD1 matching over 7 bases. CDR3 length: 14 amino acids. The germline gives CDR1 LNHDA, CDR2 SQIVND (reference sequence). V dropped 7 bases and J dropped 8; count of bases not matched to a gene: 10. The CDR3 region is CASTDRAREEKLFF. The CDR3 nucleotides read TGTGCCAGTACCGACAGGGCGCGAGAAGAAAAACTGTTTTTT.

This clone was picked up a small number of times. In DNA form, the CDR3 reads TGTGCCAGCAGTGCTGGGATTGAAGCTTTCTTT. Translated, it gives CASSAGIEAFF. This chain connects TRBV9 to TRBJ1-1; no definite D call. Between the trimmed V and J ends, which lost 5 bases and 7 bases, there was a span of 9 bases. CDR3 length: 11 amino acids. CDR1 and CDR2 from the germline V gene are SGDLS and YYNGEE.

CDR3 amino acids: CASSLQGRLGNQPQHF. DNA for the CDR3: TGTGCCAGCAGTTTACAGGGGAGATTGGGCAATCAGCCCCAGCATTTT. The rearrangement links TRBV6-5 to TRBJ1-5; 7 nucleotides match TRBD1. V was clipped by 4 bases and J by 2 bases; unmatched bases: 8. CDR3 size: 16 residues. Germline V gene data show CDR1 as MNHEY and CDR2 as SVGAGI.

V usage is TRBV18 and J usage is TRBJ1-2; 7 nucleotides match TRBD1. The CDR3 totals 14 residues. The junction had 6 bases not matched to a gene; V was cut back by 4 bases and J by 4 bases. The germline gives CDR1 KGHSH, CDR2 LQKENI. The CDR3 DNA reads as TGTGCCAGCTCACAGGGGGCCCAGGGCTATGGCTACACCTTC. Translated, it gives CASSQGAQGYGYTF. Filled out from reference TRBV18 and TRBJ1-2, the complete variable domain reads NAGVMQNPRHLVRRRGQEARLRCSPMKGHSHVYWYRQLPEEGLKFMVYLQKENIIDESGMPKERFSAEFPKEGPSILRIQQVVRGDSAAYFCASSQGAQGYGYTFGSGTRLTVV.

The chain carries TRBV7-2 and TRBJ2-7; the D gene is possibly TRBD2 (6 bases). The ends were cut back, 7 bases at V and 6 bases at J, with 16 bases in the middle. The CDR3 is 13 amino acids. CDR1 is SGHTA, CDR2 FQGNSA, per germline. Here the CDR3 DNA reads TGTGCCAGCACCCTTGGGGGGACGGCCGAGCAGTACTTC. Its translation: CASTLGGTAEQYF.

This chain joins TRBV5-4 and TRBJ1-2; 7 bases map to TRBD1. Germline values: CDR1 SGHNT, CDR2 YYREEE (reference sequence). The CDR3 runs 17 residues. V gave up 4 bases and J gave up 8 bases; unmatched junction bases: 20. CDR3 nucleotide sequence: TGTGCCAGCAGCCCAGCTGTTGGGACAGCCGAGTTTGAGGGCTACACCTTC. It is translated as CASSPAVGTAEFEGYTF. Full variable domain (missing parts from reference TRBV5-4 and TRBJ1-2): ETGVTQSPTHLIKTRGQQVTLRCSSQSGHNTVSWYQQALGQGPQFIFQYYREEENGRGNFPPRFSGLQFPNYSSELNVNALELDDSALYLCASSPAVGTAEFEGYTFGSGTRLTVV.

The CDR3 here is CASSPSNSIGELFF. Here the CDR3 DNA reads TGTGCCAGCAGCCCTTCAAACTCGATCGGGGAGCTGTTTTTT. The chain has TRBV7-2 and TRBJ2-2; D gene uncertain. V was cut by 5 bases and J by 7 bases, with 14 bases left in between. CDR1 and CDR2 (germline): SGHTA, FQGNSA. The CDR3 has 14 amino acids.

This clone was observed once. The V gene is TRBV6-5, the J gene TRBJ2-4; 10 nucleotides line up with TRBD1. The germline gives CDR1 MNHEY, CDR2 SVGAGI. The CDR3 extends over 15 amino acids. J lost 5 bases, V lost 2 bases, and 3 bases had no gene match. The CDR3 nucleotides are TGTGCCAGCAGTTACCGACAGGGGGCAGAAAACATTCAGTACTTC. Protein sequence: CASSYRQGAENIQYF.

The V call is TRBV28, the J call TRBJ2-1; D not certain. From germline, CDR1 is MDHEN and CDR2 SYDVKM. The CDR3 contains 16 residues. V lost 5 bases to trimming and J lost 5 bases, with 19 bases between them. The CDR3 sequence is CASSPPTVPPDNEQFF. In DNA, the CDR3 is TGTGCCAGCAGTCCCCCCACGGTGCCGCCAGACAATGAGCAGTTCTTC.

This clone was detected only a few times. This chain uses TRBV7-9 with TRBJ1-2; D not certain. Germline lookup yields CDR1 SEHNR and CDR2 FQNEAQ (reference sequence). The CDR3 runs 15 residues. V lost 0 bases, J lost 2 bases, and 10 bases lay in between. The CDR3 region has the DNA TGTGCCAGCAGCTTAGCCGATTTGAGGAACTATGGCTACACCTTC. Translated, it gives CASSLADLRNYGYTF.

The chain combines TRBV7-2 with TRBJ2-3; 11 nucleotides line up with TRBD2. Per the germline V gene, CDR1 is SGHTA and CDR2 is FQGNSA. The CDR3 is 16 amino acids. Trimming took 1 base from V and 2 from J; bases not matched to a gene: 2. As DNA, the CDR3 is TGTGCCAGCAGCTTAGGGACTAGCGGGTTCACAGATACGCAGTATTTT. As protein: CASSLGTSGFTDTQYF.

V is TRBV5-6 and J is TRBJ2-5, with TRBD2 matching over 8 bases. V gave up 5 bases and J gave up 4 bases; unmatched junction bases: 10. The V gene's germline CDR1 is SGHDT and CDR2 YYEEEE. There are 15 residues in the CDR3. CDR3 loop: CASSPAGGPRETQYF. The CDR3 region has the DNA TGTGCCAGCAGTCCGGCGGGGGGTCCTCGAGAGACCCAGTACTTC.

V and J are TRBV27 and TRBJ2-2, with D possibly matching TRBD1 (5 bases). Germline CDR1 and CDR2: MNHEY and SMNVEV (reference sequence). This CDR3 contains 19 residues. Trimming pared 3 bases from V and 0 bases from J, leaving 20 bases between. The CDR3 reads CASSFRRGLEDANTGELFF. In DNA, the CDR3 is TGTGCCAGCAGTTTCCGAAGGGGCCTAGAGGACGCGAACACCGGGGAGCTGTTTTTT.

The genes are TRBV29-1 and TRBJ1-6, with 10 bases lining up with TRBD1. Trimming removed 6 bases from V and 5 bases from J; junction bases left unmatched: 4. CDR1 and CDR2 (germline): SQVTM, ANQGSEA. CDR3 size: 14 residues. The CDR3 coding sequence is TGCAGCGTCAAGGACAGGGGGGATAATTCACCCCTCCACTTT. As protein: CSVKDRGDNSPLHF.

The chain has TRBV29-1 and TRBJ2-3, with D tentatively TRBD2 (7 bases). Germline CDR1 is SQVTM and CDR2 is ANQGSEA. Trimming left V 8 bases short and J 2 bases short, with 20 bases between. The CDR3 loop spans 15 amino acids. The CDR3 loop reads CSFHTTGGFTDTQYF. DNA for the CDR3: TGCAGCTTCCACACGACGGGGGGCTTCACAGATACGCAGTATTTT.

This clone was seen repeatedly, ten times or more. The chain is built from TRBV7-9 and TRBJ1-2; D unclear. This CDR3 has 12 residues. Trimming removed 2 bases at V and 8 bases at J, with 9 bases between. In germline, CDR1 is SEHNR, CDR2 FQNEAQ (reference sequence). The CDR3 bases are TGTGCCAGCAGCTTAAATGCGGACGGCTACACCTTC. Amino acids: CASSLNADGYTF.

The V and J genes are TRBV5-1 and TRBJ2-7, with 8 bases matching TRBD1. This CDR3 comprises 15 residues. With 0 bases clipped from V and 2 bases from J, the junction kept 4 bases outside the gene matches. From germline, CDR1 is SGHRS and CDR2 YFSETQ. The CDR3 bases are TGCGCCAGCAGCTTGGTTCAGGGGGCCGCCTACGAGCAGTACTTC. This sequence encodes CASSLVQGAAYEQYF.

The genes are TRBV2 and TRBJ2-1, with D possibly being TRBD1 (6 bases). This CDR3 has 15 amino acids. Trimming removed 7 bases from V and 0 bases from J, with 13 bases in between. Germline V CDR1 and CDR2: SNHLY, FYNNEI. In DNA form, the CDR3 reads TGTGCCAGCAACCTGGACAGAAGCTCCTACAATGAGCAGTTCTTC. Protein product: CASNLDRSSYNEQFF.

A few counts support this clone. The chain joins TRBV7-9 to TRBJ2-4, with TRBD1 as a possible D gene (6 bases). The length of the CDR3 is 18 residues. V gave up 4 bases and J gave up 5 bases, with 24 bases separating them. CDR1 and CDR2 (germline): SEHNR, FQNEAQ (reference sequence). The CDR3 reads CASSSGSIKGRGENIQYF. CDR3 nucleotide sequence: TGTGCCAGCAGCTCCGGATCGATTAAGGGCAGGGGCGAAAACATTCAGTACTTC.

V gene TRBV5-5 combines with J gene TRBJ2-1; 11 bases map to TRBD2. Unmatched junction bases numbered 7, after V lost 3 bases and J lost 5 bases. Germline CDR1 is SGHKS and CDR2 is YYEKEE (reference sequence). CDR3 length: 16 residues. CDR3 region: CASSWTPTSGDNEQFF. The CDR3 nucleotides read TGTGCCAGCAGCTGGACACCGACTAGCGGGGACAATGAGCAGTTCTTC.

The chain is built from TRBV25-1 and TRBJ1-4; D is undetermined. Trimming pared 1 base from V and 8 bases from J, leaving 11 bases between. Looked up from germline, CDR1 is MGHDK and CDR2 is SYGVNS. The CDR3 has 14 amino acids. As DNA, the CDR3 is TGTGCCAGCAGTGAATTGGCAGGTAGCGAAAAACTGTTTTTT. Protein product: CASSELAGSEKLFF.